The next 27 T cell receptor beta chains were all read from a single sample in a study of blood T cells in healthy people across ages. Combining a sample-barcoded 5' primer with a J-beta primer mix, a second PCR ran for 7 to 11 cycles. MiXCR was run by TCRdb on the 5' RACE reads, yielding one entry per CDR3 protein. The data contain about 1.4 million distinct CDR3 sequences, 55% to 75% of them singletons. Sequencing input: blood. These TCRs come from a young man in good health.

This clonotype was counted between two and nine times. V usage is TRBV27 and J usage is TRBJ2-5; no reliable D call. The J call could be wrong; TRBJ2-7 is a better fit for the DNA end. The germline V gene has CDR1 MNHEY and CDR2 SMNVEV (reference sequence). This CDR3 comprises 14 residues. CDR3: CASRALGQTYEQYF. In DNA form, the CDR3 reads TGTGCCAGCAGGGCTTTAGGGCAGACTTACGAGCAGTACTTC.

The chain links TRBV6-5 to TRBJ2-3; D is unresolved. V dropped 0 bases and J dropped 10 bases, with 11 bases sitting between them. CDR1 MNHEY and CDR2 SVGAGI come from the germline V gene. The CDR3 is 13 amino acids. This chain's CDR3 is CASSYSRSDPQYF. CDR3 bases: TGTGCCAGCAGTTACTCGAGGTCCGACCCGCAGTATTTT.

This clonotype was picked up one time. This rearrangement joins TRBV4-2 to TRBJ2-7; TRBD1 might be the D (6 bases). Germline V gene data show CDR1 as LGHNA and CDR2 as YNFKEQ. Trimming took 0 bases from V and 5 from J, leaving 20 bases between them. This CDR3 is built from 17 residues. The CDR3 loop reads CASSQDGVQGSVDEQYF. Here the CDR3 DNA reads TGTGCCAGCAGCCAAGATGGTGTACAGGGATCGGTCGACGAGCAGTACTTC.

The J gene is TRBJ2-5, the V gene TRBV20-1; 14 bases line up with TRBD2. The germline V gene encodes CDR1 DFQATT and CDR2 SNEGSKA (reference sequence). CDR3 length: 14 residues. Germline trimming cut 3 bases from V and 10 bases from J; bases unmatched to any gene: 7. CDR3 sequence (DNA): TGCAGTGCTAGCAAGACTAGCGGGAGGGCCGACCAGTACTTC. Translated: CSASKTSGRADQYF.

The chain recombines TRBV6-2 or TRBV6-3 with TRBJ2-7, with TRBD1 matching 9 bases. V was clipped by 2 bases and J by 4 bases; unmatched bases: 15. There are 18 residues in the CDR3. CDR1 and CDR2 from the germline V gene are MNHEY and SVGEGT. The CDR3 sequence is CASSYSGDRAIGGYEQYF. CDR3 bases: TGTGCCAGCAGTTACAGCGGGGACAGGGCCATTGGGGGATACGAGCAGTACTTC.

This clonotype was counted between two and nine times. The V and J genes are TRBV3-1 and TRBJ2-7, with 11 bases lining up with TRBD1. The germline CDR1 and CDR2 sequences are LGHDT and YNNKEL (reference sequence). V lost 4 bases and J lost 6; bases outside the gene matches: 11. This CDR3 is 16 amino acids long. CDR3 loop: CASSLQLGTGGAEQYF. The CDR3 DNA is TGTGCCAGCAGCCTCCAACTCGGGACAGGGGGGGCCGAGCAGTACTTC.

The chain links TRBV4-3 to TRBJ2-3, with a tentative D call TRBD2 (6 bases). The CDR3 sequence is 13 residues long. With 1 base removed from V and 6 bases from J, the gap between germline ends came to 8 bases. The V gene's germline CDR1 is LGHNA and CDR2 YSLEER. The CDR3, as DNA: TGCGCCAGCAGCCAAGGACTAGTGGATACGCAGTATTTT. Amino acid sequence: CASSQGLVDTQYF.

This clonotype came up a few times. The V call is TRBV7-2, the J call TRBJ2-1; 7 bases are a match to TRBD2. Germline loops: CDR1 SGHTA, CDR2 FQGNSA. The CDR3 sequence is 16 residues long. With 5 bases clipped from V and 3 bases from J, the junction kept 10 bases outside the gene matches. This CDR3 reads CASSLPGTTLYNEQFF. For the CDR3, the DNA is TGTGCCAGCAGCCTACCCGGGACTACCCTCTACAATGAGCAGTTCTTC.

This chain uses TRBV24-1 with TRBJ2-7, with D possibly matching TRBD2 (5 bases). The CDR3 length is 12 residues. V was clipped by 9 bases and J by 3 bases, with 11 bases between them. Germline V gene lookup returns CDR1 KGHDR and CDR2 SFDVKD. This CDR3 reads CATGPRDYEQYF. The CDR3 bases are TGTGCCACCGGCCCCCGGGACTACGAGCAGTACTTC.

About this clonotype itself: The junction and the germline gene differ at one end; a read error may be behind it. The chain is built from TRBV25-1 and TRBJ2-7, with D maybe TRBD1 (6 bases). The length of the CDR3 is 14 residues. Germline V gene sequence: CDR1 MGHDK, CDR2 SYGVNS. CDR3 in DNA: TGTGCCAGCAGTGAAGACAGGCCCCCCTATGAGCAGTACTTC. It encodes CASSEDRPPYEQYF.

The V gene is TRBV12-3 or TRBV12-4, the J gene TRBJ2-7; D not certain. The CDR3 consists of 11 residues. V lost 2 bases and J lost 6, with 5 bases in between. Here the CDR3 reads CASSLLAEQYF. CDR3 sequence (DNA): TGTGCCAGCAGTTTACTCGCCGAGCAGTACTTC.

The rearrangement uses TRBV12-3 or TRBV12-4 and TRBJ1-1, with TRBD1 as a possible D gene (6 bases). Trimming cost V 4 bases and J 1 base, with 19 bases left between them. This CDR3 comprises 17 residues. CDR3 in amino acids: CASSYELTGGGNTEAFF. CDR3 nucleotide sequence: TGTGCCAGCAGTTACGAATTAACGGGGGGCGGGAACACTGAAGCTTTCTTT.

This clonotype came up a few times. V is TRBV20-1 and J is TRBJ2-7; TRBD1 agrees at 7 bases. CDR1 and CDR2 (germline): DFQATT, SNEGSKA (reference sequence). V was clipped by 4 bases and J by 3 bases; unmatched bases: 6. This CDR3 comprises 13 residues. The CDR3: CSANHRDSYEQYF. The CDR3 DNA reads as TGCAGTGCTAACCACCGGGACAGCTACGAGCAGTACTTC.

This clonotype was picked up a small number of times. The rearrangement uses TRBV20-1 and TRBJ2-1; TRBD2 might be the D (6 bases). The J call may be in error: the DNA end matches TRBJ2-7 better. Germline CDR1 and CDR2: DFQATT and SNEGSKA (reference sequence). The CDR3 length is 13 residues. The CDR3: CSASSLANNEQYF. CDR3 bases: TGCAGTGCTAGTAGTCTAGCGAACAATGAGCAGTACTTC.

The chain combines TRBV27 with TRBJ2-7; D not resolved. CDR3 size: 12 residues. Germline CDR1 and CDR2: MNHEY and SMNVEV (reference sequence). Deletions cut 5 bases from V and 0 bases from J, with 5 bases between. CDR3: CASSAHSYEQYF. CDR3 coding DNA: TGTGCCAGCAGTGCCCACTCCTACGAGCAGTACTTC.

CDR3 amino acids: CASSFGSIEQFF. The CDR3 coding sequence is TGTGCCAGCAGCTTTGGTAGCATTGAGCAGTTCTTC. The rearrangement uses TRBV7-2 and TRBJ2-1; no definite D call. Germline V gene data show CDR1 as SGHTA and CDR2 as FQGNSA. V shed 3 bases and J shed 9 bases, with 9 bases lying between them. This CDR3 is built from 12 residues.

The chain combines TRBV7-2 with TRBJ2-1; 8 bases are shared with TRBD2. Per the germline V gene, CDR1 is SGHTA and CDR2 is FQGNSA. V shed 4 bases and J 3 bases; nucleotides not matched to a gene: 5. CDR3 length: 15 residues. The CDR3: CASSSAGALYNEQFF. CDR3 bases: TGTGCCAGCAGCTCAGCGGGGGCCCTCTACAATGAGCAGTTCTTC.

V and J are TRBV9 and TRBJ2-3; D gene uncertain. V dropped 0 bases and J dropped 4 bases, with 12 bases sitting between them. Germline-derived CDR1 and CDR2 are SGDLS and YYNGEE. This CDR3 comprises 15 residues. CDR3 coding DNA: TGTGCCAGCAGCGTAGGGGGTCGCGGTCCAGATACGCAGTATTTT. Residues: CASSVGGRGPDTQYF.

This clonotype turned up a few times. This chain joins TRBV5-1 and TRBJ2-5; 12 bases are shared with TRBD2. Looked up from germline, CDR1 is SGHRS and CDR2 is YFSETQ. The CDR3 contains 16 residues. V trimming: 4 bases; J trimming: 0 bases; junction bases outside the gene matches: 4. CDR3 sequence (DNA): TGCGCCAGCAGCCTTACTAGCGGGGGGTACCAAGAGACCCAGTACTTC. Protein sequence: CASSLTSGGYQETQYF.

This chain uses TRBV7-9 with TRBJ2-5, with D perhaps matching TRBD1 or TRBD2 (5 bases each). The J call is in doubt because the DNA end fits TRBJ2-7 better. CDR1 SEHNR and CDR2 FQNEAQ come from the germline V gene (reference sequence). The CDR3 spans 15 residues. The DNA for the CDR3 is TGTGCCAGCAGCTTAAGTGGGACCGAATCCTACGAGCAGTACTTC. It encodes CASSLSGTESYEQYF.

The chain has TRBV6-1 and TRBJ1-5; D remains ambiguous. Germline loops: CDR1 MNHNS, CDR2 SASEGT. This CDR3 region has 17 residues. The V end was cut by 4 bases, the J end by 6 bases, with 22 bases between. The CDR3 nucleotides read TGTGCCAGCAGTGCCTATTCGGAAGGTACTGGGAGTCAGCCCCAGCATTTT. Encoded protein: CASSAYSEGTGSQPQHF.

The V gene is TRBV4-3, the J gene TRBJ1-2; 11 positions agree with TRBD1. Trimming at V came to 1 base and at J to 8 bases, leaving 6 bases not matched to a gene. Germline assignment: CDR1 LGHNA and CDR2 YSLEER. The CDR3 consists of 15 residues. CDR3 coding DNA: TGCGCCAGCAGCCAAGTAGGGGGACAGGGGGTCGGCTACACCTTC. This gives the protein CASSQVGGQGVGYTF.

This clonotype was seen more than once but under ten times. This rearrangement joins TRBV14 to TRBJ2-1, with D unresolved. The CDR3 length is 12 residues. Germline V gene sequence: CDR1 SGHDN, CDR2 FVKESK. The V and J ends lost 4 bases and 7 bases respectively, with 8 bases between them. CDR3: CASSLVLNEQFF. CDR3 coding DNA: TGTGCCAGCAGCCTGGTTTTGAATGAGCAGTTCTTC.

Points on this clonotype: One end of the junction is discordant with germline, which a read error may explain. CDR3 loop: CSVLRTEAVPYNGQFF. The CDR3, as DNA: TGCAGCGTTCTCAGGACAGAAGCGGTACCCTACAATGGGCAGTTCTTC. The chain is built from TRBV29-1 and TRBJ2-1, with D possibly being TRBD1 (6 bases). CDR3 length: 16 residues. Germline V gene data show CDR1 as SQVTM and CDR2 as ANQGSEA.

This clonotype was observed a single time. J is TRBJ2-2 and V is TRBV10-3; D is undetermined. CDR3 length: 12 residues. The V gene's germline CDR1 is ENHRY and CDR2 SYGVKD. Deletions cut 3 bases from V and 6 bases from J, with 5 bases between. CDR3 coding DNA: TGTGCCATCAGTGAAGGATCCGGGGAGCTGTTTTTT. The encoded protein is CAISEGSGELFF.

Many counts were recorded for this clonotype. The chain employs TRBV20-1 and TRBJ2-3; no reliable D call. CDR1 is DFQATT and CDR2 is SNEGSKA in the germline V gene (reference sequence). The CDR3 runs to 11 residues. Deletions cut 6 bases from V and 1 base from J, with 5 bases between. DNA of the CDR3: TGCAGTGCCGAGGGCACAGATACGCAGTATTTT. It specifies CSAEGTDTQYF.

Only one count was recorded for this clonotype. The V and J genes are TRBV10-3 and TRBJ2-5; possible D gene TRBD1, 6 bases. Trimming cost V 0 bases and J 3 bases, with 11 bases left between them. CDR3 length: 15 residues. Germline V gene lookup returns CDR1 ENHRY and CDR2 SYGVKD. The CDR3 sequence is CAISESGQGKETQYF. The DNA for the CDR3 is TGTGCCATCAGTGAGTCTGGCCAGGGGAAAGAGACCCAGTACTTC.